The 23 T cell receptor beta chains below come from one sample, sequenced in a study of shared clonotypes between healthy human individuals. Assay used: immunoSEQ multiplex PCR; TCRdb lists only in-frame clones, some missing. This sample yields a few million clones, of which over 85% are seen a single time; over 0.12% belongs to the top ten. The material sequenced was naive CD4+ T cells sorted from blood. The subset was: CD45RA+ positively selected. The receptors were gathered from a young man in good health.

V gene TRBV10-3 combines with J gene TRBJ2-7; tentative D call: TRBD1 (6 bases). V was cut by 2 bases and J by 2 bases, with 10 bases left in between. Germline loops: CDR1 ENHRY, CDR2 SYGVKD. This CDR3 comprises 14 residues. CDR3 loop: CAISEPDRPYEQYF. CDR3 nucleotides: TGTGCCATCAGTGAGCCCGACAGGCCCTACGAGCAGTACTTC.

The gene calls are TRBV12-1 and TRBJ1-5; no DNA check was done on the table's D call, TRBD1. TRBV12-1 is a listed pseudogene. This CDR3 has 17 residues. CDR3 residues: CASSLEQGIPSNQPQHF. In DNA form, the CDR3 reads TGTGCCAGCAGCTTAGAACAGGGAATCCCTAGCAATCAGCCCCAGCATTTT.

The chain uses TRBV6-1 and TRBJ2-5, with D possibly TRBD2 on 6 matching bases. The CDR3 runs 15 residues. Germline values: CDR1 MNHNS, CDR2 SASEGT. V shed 4 bases and J shed 5 bases, with 17 bases lying between them. CDR3 nucleotide sequence: TGTGCCAGCAGTGTCGGGTTTGGGACTGGTGAGACCCAGTACTTC. This encodes CASSVGFGTGETQYF.

This sequence joins TRBV9 and TRBJ2-1, with D perhaps matching TRBD1 or TRBD2 (5 bases each). Trimming stripped 0 bases from V and 7 bases from J, with 11 bases between. Looked up from germline, CDR1 is SGDLS and CDR2 is YYNGEE. The CDR3 is 14 amino acids. This CDR3 reads CASSVAGRENEQFF. The CDR3 nucleotides read TGTGCCAGCAGCGTAGCTGGCAGGGAGAATGAGCAGTTCTTC.

The chain has TRBV6-1 and TRBJ2-7; 8 positions agree with TRBD1. The CDR3 loop spans 16 amino acids. J lost 3 bases, V lost 3 bases, and 10 bases had no gene match. Germline CDR1 is MNHNS and CDR2 is SASEGT. CDR3 region: CASSERQDRVIYEQYF. CDR3 nucleotide sequence: TGTGCCAGCAGTGAGCGACAGGACAGGGTAATCTACGAGCAGTACTTC.

The sample holds one count of this clone. CDR3 bases: TGTGCCAGCCACCTAACGACAGGTTCTGGGGCCAACGTCCTGACTTTC. Protein product: CASHLTTGSGANVLTF. The V gene is TRBV4-2, the J gene TRBJ2-6; tentative D call: TRBD1 (6 bases). The CDR3 runs 16 residues. Trimming pared 8 bases from V and 1 base from J, leaving 15 bases between. Germline lookup yields CDR1 LGHNA and CDR2 YNFKEQ.

The rearrangement links TRBV30 to TRBJ2-7; 10 positions agree with TRBD2. With 3 bases clipped from V and 2 bases from J, the junction kept 10 bases outside the gene matches. The CDR3 length is 16 residues. Germline V gene sequence: CDR1 GTSNPN, CDR2 SVGIG (reference sequence). CDR3 amino acids: CAWRIPGLAQPYEQYF. DNA of the CDR3: TGTGCCTGGAGGATTCCGGGACTAGCGCAACCCTACGAGCAGTACTTC.

The V call is TRBV7-2, the J call TRBJ2-3; D is unclear. This CDR3 contains 12 residues. Per the germline V gene, CDR1 is SGHTA and CDR2 is FQGNSA. Trimming took off 2 bases at V and 3 bases at J, with 3 bases between the two ends. The CDR3 bases are TGTGCCAGCAGCTTAATGACAGATACGCAGTATTTT. Translating it yields CASSLMTDTQYF. The full variable domain, its missing parts supplied by reference TRBV7-2 and TRBJ2-3, is GAGVSQSPSNKVTEKGKDVELRCDPISGHTALYWYRQSLGQGLEFLIYFQGNSAPDKSGLPSDRFSAERTGGSVSTLTIQRTQQEDSAVYLCASSLMTDTQYFGPGTRLTVL.

DNA for the CDR3: TGTGCCAGCAGCTTAAGTCCCCTGGGGAATTCACCCCTCCACTTT. Protein sequence: CASSLSPLGNSPLHF. The V call is TRBV7-3, the J call TRBJ1-6, with D uncertain. The CDR3 runs to 15 residues. V lost 1 base to trimming and J lost 7 bases, with 11 bases between them. CDR1 is SGHTA and CDR2 is FQGTGA in the germline V gene.

The chain joins TRBV21-1 to TRBJ2-7; no check of the table's D call, TRBD2, against the DNA was made. TRBV21-1 is flagged as a pseudogene. The CDR3 consists of 15 residues. CDR3 in DNA: TGTGCCAGCAGCAAAGATGGTGGCGGCCACTACGAGCAGTACTTC. Translating gives CASSKDGGGHYEQYF.

The J gene is TRBJ1-4, the V gene TRBV9, with D possibly matching TRBD1 (6 bases). CDR1 is SGDLS and CDR2 is YYNGEE in the germline V gene. Trimming stripped 3 bases from V and 8 bases from J, with 17 bases between. This CDR3 contains 15 residues. The CDR3 here is CASSARGQGWEKLFF. The CDR3, as DNA: TGTGCCAGCAGCGCCCGAGGGCAGGGGTGGGAAAAACTGTTTTTT. Using reference TRBV9 and TRBJ1-4 for the parts outside the CDR3, the full variable domain is DSGVTQTPKHLITATGQRVTLRCSPRSGDLSVYWYQQSLDQGLQFLIQYYNGEERAKGNILERFSAQQFPDLHSELNLSSLELGDSALYFCASSARGQGWEKLFFGSGTQLSVL.

The chain is built from TRBV19 and TRBJ2-7; possibly TRBD1 for D (6 bases). V gave up 9 bases and J gave up 0 bases, with 12 bases separating them. CDR3 length: 13 residues. Germline CDR1 is LNHDA and CDR2 is SQIVND (reference sequence). CDR3 amino acids: CASAQGSSYEQYF. CDR3 nucleotide sequence: TGTGCCAGCGCCCAGGGGAGCTCCTACGAGCAGTACTTC.

J is TRBJ2-1 and V is TRBV5-1, with D perhaps matching TRBD2 (6 bases). The germline V gene has CDR1 SGHRS and CDR2 YFSETQ. CDR3 length: 13 residues. Deletions cut 0 bases from V and 9 bases from J, with 10 bases between. CDR3 DNA: TGCGCCAGCAGCTTGGATGGGACTGCTGAGCAGTTCTTC. Its translation: CASSLDGTAEQFF.

The V call is TRBV2, the J call TRBJ1-6; the D is unclear. CDR1 and CDR2 from the germline V gene are SNHLY and FYNNEI. Trimming took 8 bases from V and 7 from J, leaving 15 bases between them. The CDR3 sequence is 14 residues long. CDR3 region: CASQATSGNSPLHF. The CDR3 coding sequence is TGTGCCAGCCAAGCGACATCCGGGAATTCACCCCTCCACTTT.

This clone occurred a few times. Other DNA sequences in the same sample also yield this CDR3. The rearrangement joins TRBV19 to TRBJ1-5, with a possible D match to TRBD1 (5 bases). The CDR3 has 12 residues. CDR1 and CDR2 (germline): LNHDA, SQIVND (reference sequence). The ends were cut back, 5 bases at V and 7 bases at J, with 9 bases in the middle. The CDR3 DNA sequence: TGTGCCAGTAGTCCGGGGGGACAGCCCCAGCATTTT. This codes for CASSPGGQPQHF.

For this clone: Distinct nucleotide sequences in the sample also encode this CDR3. V gene TRBV5-1 combines with J gene TRBJ2-7; 9 bases fit TRBD1. Trimming took 0 bases from V and 4 from J; bases not matched to a gene: 2. There are 14 residues in the CDR3. Germline assignment: CDR1 SGHRS and CDR2 YFSETQ. Here the CDR3 DNA reads TGCGCCAGCAGCTTGGAAGGGACAGGGTACGAGCAGTACTTC. Protein: CASSLEGTGYEQYF.

J is TRBJ1-5 and V is TRBV19; D is unclear. CDR1 LNHDA and CDR2 SQIVND come from the germline V gene (reference sequence). V was clipped by 6 bases and J by 0 bases, with 15 bases between them. The CDR3 length is 16 residues. The CDR3 spells CASRFRLTPSNQPQHF. As DNA, the CDR3 is TGTGCCAGTAGGTTCCGACTGACACCTAGCAATCAGCCCCAGCATTTT. Based on the CDR3 plus reference TRBV19 and TRBJ1-5, the full variable domain is DGGITQSPKYLFRKEGQNVTLSCEQNLNHDAMYWYRQDPGQGLRLIYYSQIVNDFQKGDIAEGYSVSREKKESFPLTVTSAQKNPTAFYLCASRFRLTPSNQPQHFGDGTRLSIL.

The rearrangement links TRBV5-1 to TRBJ2-7, with D perhaps TRBD2 (5 bases). V lost 0 bases, J lost 0 bases, and 10 bases lay in between. The CDR3 has 15 amino acids. Germline V gene sequence: CDR1 SGHRS, CDR2 YFSETQ. The CDR3 loop is CASSLAEGSSYEQYF. The CDR3 bases are TGCGCCAGCAGCTTGGCCGAGGGAAGCTCCTACGAGCAGTACTTC.

V gene TRBV9 combines with J gene TRBJ1-1; 7 nucleotides agree with TRBD1. The CDR3 loop spans 14 amino acids. The V gene end was trimmed by 0 bases and the J gene end by 4 bases; junction bases not matched to a gene: 3. Germline V gives CDR1 SGDLS, CDR2 YYNGEE. The CDR3 region has the DNA TGTGCCAGCAGCGTAGACTACAGGGGCACTGAAGCTTTCTTT. Translated, it gives CASSVDYRGTEAFF.

This rearrangement joins TRBV6-5 to TRBJ1-2; maybe TRBD1 (6 bases). From germline, CDR1 is MNHEY and CDR2 SVGAGI. The germline V and J ends were trimmed by 6 bases and 6 bases, with 11 bases remaining between them. The CDR3 is 12 residues long. The CDR3 nucleotides read TGTGCCAGCAGGGCCTCAGGGGATGGCTACACCTTC. Translating it yields CASRASGDGYTF.

CDR3 sequence (DNA): TGTGCCAGTAGTATAGAAGGCGGGAGTGGCGAGCAGTACTTC. Its translation: CASSIEGGSGEQYF. The chain is built from TRBV19 and TRBJ2-7; 7 bases match TRBD2. Unmatched junction bases numbered 5, after V lost 0 bases and J lost 6 bases. CDR3 length: 14 amino acids. Germline V lookup: CDR1 LNHDA, CDR2 SQIVND (reference sequence).

The count of this clone is one. The chain is built from TRBV10-3 and TRBJ2-5; D is undetermined. The ends were cut back, 1 base at V and 1 base at J, with 4 bases in the middle. CDR3 length: 13 residues. Germline CDR1 is ENHRY and CDR2 is SYGVKD. The CDR3 DNA reads TGTGCCATCAGTGAGTTCACCCAAGAGACCCAGTACTTC. Its protein product is CAISEFTQETQYF.

V is TRBV2 and J is TRBJ2-1; D gene unclear. V was clipped by 3 bases and J by 9 bases, with 6 bases between them. The germline V gene has CDR1 SNHLY and CDR2 FYNNEI. This CDR3 is built from 11 residues. The CDR3 nucleotides are TGTGCCAGCAGTGAGTGGGGTGAGCAGTTCTTC. The encoded protein is CASSEWGEQFF.